The clone carrying this TCR beta chain was seen many times. Its antigen is unknown. This specimen comes from a study of read filtering for tumor transcriptome and immune sequencing. Study-level information: Revised staging placed about 8 patients in R-ISS I, 15 to 20 in II, 7 in III. Study results and limitations: Compared with RNA-seq, IR-seq gave much higher clonotype depth and reliability. Without single-read clonotypes, shared clonotype proportions correlated more between IR-seq and RNA-seq.

Trimming left V 1 base short and J 3 bases short, with 18 bases between. The CDR3 is 17 residues long. Germline V lookup: CDR1 LGHDT, CDR2 YNNKEL (reference sequence). From approximately 430 ng of RNA, a library with molecular barcoded alpha/delta and beta/gamma adaptors was made. Each CDR3 protein gets one entry after TCRdb re-called the reads with MiXCR. This table has approximately 57,000 distinct CDR3 sequences, around 12% appearing once. V gene TRBV3-1 combines with J gene TRBJ1-2; D ambiguous. The sample was a population of CD138-negative cells sorted from bone marrow. The origin of this receptor is a donor aged 40 or over with multiple myeloma. In DNA, the CDR3 is TGTGCCAGCAGCCAAGCTTATGGTCCTTCTGGGGACTATGGCTACACCTTC. Its protein is CASSQAYGPSGDYGYTF.